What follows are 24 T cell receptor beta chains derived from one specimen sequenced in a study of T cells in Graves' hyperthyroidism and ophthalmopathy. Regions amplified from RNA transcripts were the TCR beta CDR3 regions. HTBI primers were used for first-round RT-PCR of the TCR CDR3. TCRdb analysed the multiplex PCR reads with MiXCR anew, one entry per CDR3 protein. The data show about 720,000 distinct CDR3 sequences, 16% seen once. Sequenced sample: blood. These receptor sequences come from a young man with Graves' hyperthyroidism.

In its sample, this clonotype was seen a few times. CDR3 residues: CASSLTRRSRTEAFF. CDR3 nucleotides: TGTGCCAGCAGTTTAACCCGGCGGTCGAGAACCGAAGCTTTCTTT. The chain has TRBV12-3 or TRBV12-4 and TRBJ1-1; D is unclear. This CDR3 comprises 15 residues. Trimming removed 2 bases from V and 8 bases from J, with 18 bases in between.

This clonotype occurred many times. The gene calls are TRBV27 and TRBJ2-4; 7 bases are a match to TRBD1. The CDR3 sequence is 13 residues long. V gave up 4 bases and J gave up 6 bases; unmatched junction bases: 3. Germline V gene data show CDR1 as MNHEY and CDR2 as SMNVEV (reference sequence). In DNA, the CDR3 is TGTGCCAGCAGTTCAAACAGGGGAAACATTCAGTACTTC. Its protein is CASSSNRGNIQYF.

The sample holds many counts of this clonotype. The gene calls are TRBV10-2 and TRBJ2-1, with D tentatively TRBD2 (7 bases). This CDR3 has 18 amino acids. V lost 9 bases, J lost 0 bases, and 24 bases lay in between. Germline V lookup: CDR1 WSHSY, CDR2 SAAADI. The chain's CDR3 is CARGGGAPSRSSYNEQFF. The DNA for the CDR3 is TGCGCCAGGGGGGGGGGGGCCCCCAGCAGGAGCTCCTACAATGAGCAGTTCTTC.

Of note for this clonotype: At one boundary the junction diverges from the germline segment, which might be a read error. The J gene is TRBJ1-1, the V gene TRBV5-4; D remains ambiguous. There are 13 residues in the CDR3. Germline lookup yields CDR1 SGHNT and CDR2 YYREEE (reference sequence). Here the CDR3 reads CASSLVGDTEALF. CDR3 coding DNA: TGTGCCAGCAGCTTGGTAGGTGACACTGAAGCTCTCTTT.

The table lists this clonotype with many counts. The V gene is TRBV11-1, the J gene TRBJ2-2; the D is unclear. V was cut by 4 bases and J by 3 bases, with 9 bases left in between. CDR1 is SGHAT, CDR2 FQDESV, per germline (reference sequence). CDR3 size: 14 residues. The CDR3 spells CASSSPEHTGELFF. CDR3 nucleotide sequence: TGTGCCAGCAGCTCGCCGGAACACACCGGGGAGCTGTTTTTT.

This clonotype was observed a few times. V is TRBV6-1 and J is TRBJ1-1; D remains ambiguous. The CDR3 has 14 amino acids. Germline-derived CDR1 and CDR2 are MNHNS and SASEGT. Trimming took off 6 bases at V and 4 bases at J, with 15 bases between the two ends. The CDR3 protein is CASSTRAPGTEAFF. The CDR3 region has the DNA TGTGCCAGCAGCACCCGGGCCCCGGGCACTGAAGCTTTCTTT.

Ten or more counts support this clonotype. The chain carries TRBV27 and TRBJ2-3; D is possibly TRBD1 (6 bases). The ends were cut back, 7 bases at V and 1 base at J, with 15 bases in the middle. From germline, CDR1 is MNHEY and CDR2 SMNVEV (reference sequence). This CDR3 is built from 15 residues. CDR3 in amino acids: CASKLARTGTDTQYF. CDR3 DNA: TGTGCCAGCAAATTGGCGAGGACAGGCACAGATACGCAGTATTTT.

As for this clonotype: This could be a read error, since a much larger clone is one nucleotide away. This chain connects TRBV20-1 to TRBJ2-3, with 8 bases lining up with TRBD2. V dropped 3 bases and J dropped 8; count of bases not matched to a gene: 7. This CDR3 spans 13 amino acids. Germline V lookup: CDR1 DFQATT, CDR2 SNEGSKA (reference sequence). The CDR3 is CSASSTTSATQYF. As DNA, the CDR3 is TGCAGTGCTAGCTCCACGACTAGCGCTACGCAGTATTTT.

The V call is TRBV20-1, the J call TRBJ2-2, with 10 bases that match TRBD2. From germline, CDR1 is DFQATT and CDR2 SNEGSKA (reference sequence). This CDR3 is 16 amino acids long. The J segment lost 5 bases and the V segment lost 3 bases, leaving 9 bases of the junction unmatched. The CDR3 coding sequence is TGCAGTGCTAGGAATCAAGCGGGAGGGGGAACCGGGGAGCTGTTTTTT. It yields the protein CSARNQAGGGTGELFF.

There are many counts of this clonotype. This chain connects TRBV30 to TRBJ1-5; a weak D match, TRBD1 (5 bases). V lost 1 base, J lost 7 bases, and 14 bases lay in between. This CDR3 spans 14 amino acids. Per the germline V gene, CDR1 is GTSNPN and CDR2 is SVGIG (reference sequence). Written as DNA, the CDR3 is TGTGCCTGGAGTGGTGACGGGACGGTCCAGCCCCAGCATTTT. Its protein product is CAWSGDGTVQPQHF.

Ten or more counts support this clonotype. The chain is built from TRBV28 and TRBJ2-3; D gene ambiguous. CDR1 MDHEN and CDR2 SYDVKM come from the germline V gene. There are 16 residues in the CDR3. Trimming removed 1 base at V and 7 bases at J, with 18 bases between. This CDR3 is CASSLSGRARTHTQYF. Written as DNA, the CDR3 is TGTGCCAGCAGTTTATCTGGTAGGGCCCGGACCCATACGCAGTATTTT.

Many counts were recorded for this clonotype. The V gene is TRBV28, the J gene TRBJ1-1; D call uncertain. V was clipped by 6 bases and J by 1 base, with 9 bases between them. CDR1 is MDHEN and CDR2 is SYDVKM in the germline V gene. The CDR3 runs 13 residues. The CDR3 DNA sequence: TGTGCCAGCAGCCCTACGGCGAACACTGAAGCTTTCTTT. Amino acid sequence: CASSPTANTEAFF.

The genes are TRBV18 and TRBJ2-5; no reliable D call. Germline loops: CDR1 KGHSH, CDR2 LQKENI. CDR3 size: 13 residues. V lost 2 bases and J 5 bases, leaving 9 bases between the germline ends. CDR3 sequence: CASSPEVEETQYF. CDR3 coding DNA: TGTGCCAGCTCACCAGAAGTGGAGGAGACCCAGTACTTC.

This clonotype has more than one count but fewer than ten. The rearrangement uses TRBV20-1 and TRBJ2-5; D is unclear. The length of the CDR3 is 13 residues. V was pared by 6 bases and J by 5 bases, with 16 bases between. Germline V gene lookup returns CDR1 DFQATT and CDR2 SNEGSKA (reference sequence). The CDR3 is CSAPVGFRETQYF. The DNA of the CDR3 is TGCAGTGCGCCCGTGGGGTTTCGGGAGACCCAGTACTTC.

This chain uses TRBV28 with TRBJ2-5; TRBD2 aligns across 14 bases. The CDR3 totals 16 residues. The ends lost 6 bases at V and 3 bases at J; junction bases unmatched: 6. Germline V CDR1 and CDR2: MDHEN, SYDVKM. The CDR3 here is CASSLMGLAGEETQYF. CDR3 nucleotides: TGTGCCAGCAGCCTTATGGGACTAGCGGGAGAAGAGACCCAGTACTTC.

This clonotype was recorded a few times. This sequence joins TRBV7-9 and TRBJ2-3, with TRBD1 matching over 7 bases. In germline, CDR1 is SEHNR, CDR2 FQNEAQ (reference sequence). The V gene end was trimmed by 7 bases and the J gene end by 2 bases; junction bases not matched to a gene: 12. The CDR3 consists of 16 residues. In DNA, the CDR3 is TGTGCCAGCATAAGCTGGGGCAGGGGGATCACAGATACGCAGTATTTT. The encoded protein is CASISWGRGITDTQYF. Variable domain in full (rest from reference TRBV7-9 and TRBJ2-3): DTGVSQNPRHKITKRGQNVTFRCDPISEHNRLYWYRQTLGQGPEFLTYFQNEAQLEKSRLLSDRFSAERPKGSFSTLEIQRTEQGDSAMYLCASISWGRGITDTQYFGPGTRLTVL.

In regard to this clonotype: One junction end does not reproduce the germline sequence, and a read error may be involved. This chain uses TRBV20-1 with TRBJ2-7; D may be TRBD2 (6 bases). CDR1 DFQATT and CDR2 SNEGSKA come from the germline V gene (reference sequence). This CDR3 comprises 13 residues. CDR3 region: CSARAIRGEASDF. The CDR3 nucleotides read TGCAGTGCTAGAGCCATTCGCGGGGAAGCTAGTGACTTC.

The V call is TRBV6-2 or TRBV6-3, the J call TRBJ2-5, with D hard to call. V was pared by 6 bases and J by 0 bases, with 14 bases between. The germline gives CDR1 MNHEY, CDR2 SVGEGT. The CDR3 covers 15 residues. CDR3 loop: CASSQETAYQETQYF. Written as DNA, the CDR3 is TGTGCCAGCAGCCAAGAAACAGCGTACCAAGAGACCCAGTACTTC.

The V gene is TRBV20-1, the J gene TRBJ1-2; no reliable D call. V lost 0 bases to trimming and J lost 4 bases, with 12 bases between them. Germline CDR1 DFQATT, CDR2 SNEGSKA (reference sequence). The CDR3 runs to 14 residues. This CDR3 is CSARDPGPSYGYTF. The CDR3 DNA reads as TGCAGTGCTAGAGATCCCGGGCCGTCCTATGGCTACACCTTC.

Written as DNA, the CDR3 is TGTGCCAGCAGTTACTCGGTCGGCACAGCCTCCCCTGAAGCTTTCTTT. Protein sequence: CASSYSVGTASPEAFF. V usage is TRBV6-6 and J usage is TRBJ1-1; D gene uncertain. Per germline, CDR1 MNHNY and CDR2 SVGAGI (reference sequence). The CDR3 has 16 residues. V was clipped by 0 bases and J by 6 bases, with 17 bases between them.

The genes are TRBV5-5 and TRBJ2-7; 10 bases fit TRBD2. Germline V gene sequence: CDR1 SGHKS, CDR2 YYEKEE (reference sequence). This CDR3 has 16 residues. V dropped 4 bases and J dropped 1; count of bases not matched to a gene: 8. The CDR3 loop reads CASSQTSGTISYEQYF. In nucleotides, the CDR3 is TGTGCCAGCAGCCAAACTAGCGGGACTATTTCCTACGAGCAGTACTTC.

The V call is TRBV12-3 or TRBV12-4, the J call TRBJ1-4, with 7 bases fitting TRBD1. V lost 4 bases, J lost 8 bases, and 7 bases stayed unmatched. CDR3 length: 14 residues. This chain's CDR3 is CASSSGQPWEKLFF. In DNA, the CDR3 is TGTGCCAGCAGTTCGGGACAGCCCTGGGAAAAACTGTTTTTT.

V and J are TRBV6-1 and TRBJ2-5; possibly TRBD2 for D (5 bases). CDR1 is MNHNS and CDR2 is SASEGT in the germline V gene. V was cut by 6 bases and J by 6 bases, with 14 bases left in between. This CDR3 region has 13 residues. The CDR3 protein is CASRLGRIKTQYF. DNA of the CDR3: TGTGCCAGCAGACTAGGTAGAATAAAGACCCAGTACTTC.

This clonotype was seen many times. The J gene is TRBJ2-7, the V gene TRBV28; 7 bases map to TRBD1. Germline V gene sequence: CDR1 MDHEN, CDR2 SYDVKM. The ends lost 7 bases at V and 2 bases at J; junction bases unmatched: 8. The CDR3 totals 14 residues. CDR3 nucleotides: TGTGCCAGCACCAACCGGGACAGAACCTACGAGCAGTACTTC. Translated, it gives CASTNRDRTYEQYF.